A single sample gave rise to the 5 T cell receptor beta chains below, sequenced in a study of CD8+CD57+ T cells in acquired aplastic anemia. Patients sequenced had flow cytometry evidence of CD8+CD57+ cell expansion. The study profiled TCR beta VDJ and CDR3 using genomic DNA as template. From the reads, TCRdb called clonotypes with MiXCR, one entry per CDR3 protein. The sample has 100,000 to 150,000 distinct CDR3 sequences, 40% seen once; the top ten hold about 3%. Material: sorted CD4+, CD8+, or CD8+CD57+ T cells (not recorded which) from PBMCs. The source of these receptors is a human donor with aplastic anemia.

The V gene is TRBV6-2 or TRBV6-3, the J gene TRBJ2-7, with D tentatively TRBD1 (5 bases). The germline gives CDR1 MNHEY, CDR2 SVGEGT. This CDR3 has 14 amino acids. V was cut by 8 bases and J by 3 bases, with 17 bases left in between. The CDR3 sequence: CASRPHRKVYEQYF. Here the CDR3 DNA reads TGTGCCAGCCGACCCCACAGGAAGGTCTACGAGCAGTACTTC.

This clonotype has only one observation. The CDR3 does not end in the conserved phenylalanine or tryptophan, so this is likely a read error. The chain has TRBV19 and TRBJ1-1; 7 bases are a match to TRBD1. This CDR3 has 13 amino acids. The V and J ends lost 9 bases and 3 bases, in that order; junction bases with no gene match: 7. Germline lookup yields CDR1 LNHDA and CDR2 SQIVND (reference sequence). The CDR3 sequence: CASSQDRDTEAFS. The CDR3 nucleotides are TGTGCCAGCTCACAAGACAGGGACACTGAAGCTTTCTCT.

Many counts were recorded for this clonotype. V gene TRBV7-6 combines with J gene TRBJ2-1, with D tentatively TRBD2 (5 bases). The CDR3 has 16 amino acids. In germline, CDR1 is SGHVS, CDR2 FNYEAQ. The V gene lost 6 bases and the J gene lost 0 bases, with 15 bases spanning the gap. This CDR3 is CASSQIGGNSYNEQFF. CDR3 in DNA: TGTGCCAGCAGTCAGATAGGAGGAAACTCCTACAATGAGCAGTTCTTC. Filled out from reference TRBV7-6 and TRBJ2-1, the complete variable domain reads GAGVSQSPRYKVTKRGQDVALRCDPISGHVSLYWYRQALGQGPEFLTYFNYEAQQDKSGLPNDRFSAERPEGSISTLTIQRTEQRDSAMYRCASSQIGGNSYNEQFFGPGTRLTVL.

This clonotype came up many times. The CDR3 DNA follows: TGTGCCAGCAGCTTAGCGGGAAGGCACGAGCAGTACTTC. Residues: CASSLAGRHEQYF. The chain recombines TRBV7-2 with TRBJ2-7; no clear D gene. Looked up from germline, CDR1 is SGHTA and CDR2 is FQGNSA. This CDR3 is 13 amino acids long. V shed 0 bases and J shed 5 bases, with 8 bases lying between them.

The chain uses TRBV29-1 and TRBJ2-1, with TRBD1 identical over 9 bases. V dropped 7 bases and J dropped 9; count of bases not matched to a gene: 10. This CDR3 has 13 residues. Germline loops: CDR1 SQVTM, CDR2 ANQGSEA. The CDR3 loop is CSAGGQGRGEQFF. DNA of the CDR3: TGCAGCGCCGGGGGACAGGGTCGCGGTGAGCAGTTCTTC.